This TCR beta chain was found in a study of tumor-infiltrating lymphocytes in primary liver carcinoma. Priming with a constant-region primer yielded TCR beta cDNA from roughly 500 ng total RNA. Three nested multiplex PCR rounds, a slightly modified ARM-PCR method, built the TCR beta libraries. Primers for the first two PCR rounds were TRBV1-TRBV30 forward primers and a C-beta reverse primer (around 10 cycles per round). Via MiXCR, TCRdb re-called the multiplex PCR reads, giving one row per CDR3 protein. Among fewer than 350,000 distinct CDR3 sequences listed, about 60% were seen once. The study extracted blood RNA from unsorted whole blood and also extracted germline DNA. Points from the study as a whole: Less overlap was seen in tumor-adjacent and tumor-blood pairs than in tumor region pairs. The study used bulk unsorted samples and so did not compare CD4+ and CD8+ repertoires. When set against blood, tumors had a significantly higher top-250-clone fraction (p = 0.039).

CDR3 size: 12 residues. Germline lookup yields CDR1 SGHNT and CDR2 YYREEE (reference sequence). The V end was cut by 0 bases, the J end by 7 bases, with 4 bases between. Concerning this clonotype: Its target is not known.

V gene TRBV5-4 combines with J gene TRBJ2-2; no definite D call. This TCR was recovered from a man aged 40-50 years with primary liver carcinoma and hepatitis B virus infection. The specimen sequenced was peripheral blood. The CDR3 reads CASSLGIGELFF. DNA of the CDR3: TGTGCCAGCAGCTTGGGAATCGGGGAGCTGTTTTTT.